This TCR beta chain was captured in a study of radiotherapy plus CTLA-4 blockade in lung cancer (dated by TCRdb to the late 2010s). About the investigation overall: Objective responses occurred in about 19% of enrolled patients, and just over 30% achieved disease control. Paper-wide results and their limitations: The strongest predictors of response, as reported, were early dynamic changes in blood T cell clones along with a rise in serum interferon-beta after radiation. After treatment with radiotherapy and ipilimumab, TCR clones that originated in tumors expanded in peripheral blood.

For this clone: Which antigen it targets is not known. No qualities accompany the bases; no much larger clone lies one base away.

Spanning cysteine to phenylalanine, the CDR3 consists of 16 amino acids. Just the 48-base CDR3 DNA is kept, in frame starting at base 1. The germline V gene provides CDR1 SQVTM and CDR2 ANQGSEA. Trimmed from V: 2 bases; trimmed from J: 4 bases; junction bases lacking a gene match: 8. The library was built by means of the immunoSEQ multiplex PCR assay. This is the immuneACCESS table as TCRdb keeps it, with only in-frame sequences that have V and J called. A part of the clones is gone; compared with another copy, unresolved V genes explain less than half, and the rest is unexplained. The table for this sample lists tens of thousands of clones; around 80% of them were counted only once. Roughly 9.7% of the sample is in the top ten clones. Focal radiation therapy combined with CTLA-4 blockade (ipilimumab) was tested in patients with chemo-refractory metastatic non-small-cell lung cancer.

The chain links TRBV29-1 with TRBJ2-3, with TRBD2 matching 11 junction bases. The material was peripheral blood, obtained from a patient treated with radiotherapy plus ipilimumab. This TCR came from a human donor with non-small cell lung cancer who had a complete response to radiotherapy plus ipilimumab. The CDR3 sequence is CSVEPLAGGRADTQYF. Here is the DNA: TGCAGCGTTGAACCATTAGCGGGGGGGCGTGCAGATACGCAGTATTTT.